This T cell receptor (beta chain) originates from a study of cytomegalovirus exposure and HLA in healthy donors (dated by TCRdb to between 2016 and 2019). Notes on the research overall: An earlier analysis of around 600 of the donors reported roughly 270 Gb of sequence data and roughly 100 million unique TCR beta sequences from about 200 million T cells. An early release covering 550 to 650 HLA-typed donors comprised about 300 gigabases of sequencing data and tens of millions of unique TCR sequences. Among the roughly 400 genotyped donors, approximately 76% belonged to the genetic ancestry cluster associated with self-reported Caucasian donors. The study aimed to test whether cataloging public T cell receptors could reveal signatures of past pathogen exposure. The study used immunosequencing to profile the T cell repertoires of about 670 subjects and linked those repertoires to cytomegalovirus serostatus. A separate validation cohort of roughly 130 different subjects was used in addition to the 666-subject first cohort. High-throughput TCR immunosequencing, statistical association of individual TCRs with disease status, and machine learning were combined to predict cytomegalovirus infection status. A later analysis re-examined previously published TCR beta repertoires from more than 550 donors and added high-resolution HLA genotyping to investigate patterns of TCR occurrence. Rather than drawing on any new phenotypic data, the later analysis identified candidate immune exposures from TCR beta sequences and the way those sequences occurred across donors. An earlier analysis of around 580 of the donors used high-throughput TCR beta sequencing to judge whether each TCR beta V gene segment behaved as functional or pseudogenic. Donor age, sex, ethnicity and CMV serostatus were compiled together with the repertoire data. A later genetic analysis took genome-wide SNP genotypes for about 55% of the roughly 700 donors and used that subset as a discovery cohort. Every repertoire in the discovery cohort had been generated on one and the same sequencing platform. HLA typing covered class I and class II loci at four-digit resolution. Typing coverage varied by locus: roughly 629-630 donors for A, B, C, DRB1 and DQB1; around 560 for DQA1; approximately 570 for DPA1; around 450 for DPB1. Because of strong linkage in the cohort, four or five DR-DQ haplotypes were treated as single units for association and clustering. Among about 400 genotyped donors of the cohort, an average of about 220,000 unique TCR beta nucleotide sequences was sequenced per donor, of which approximately 19% were non-productive. What the authors observed across the whole study: According to the authors, the approach could potentially be generalized to other disease states and immunological phenotypes. In this cohort, only TCR beta chains were sequenced, and detectable features were limited by the absence of alpha or paired-chain data. A further reported finding was that TCR beta sequences accurately predicted the HLA-A and HLA-B alleles for most subjects in the first cohort. Roughly uniform sequencing depth across donors was assumed in presence/absence analyses, although this assumption may not hold. In the study, about 150 TCR beta chains were listed as associated with cytomegalovirus. Some IMGT-functional V segments, including TRBV6-2 and TRBV6-3, could not be distinguished by the 87-base-pair reads and were therefore excluded. Across donors, most TCR sequences were observed very rarely, whereas some public TCRs were present in many individuals. Because counts were too low, more than 15 rarely observed V segments, including chromosome 9 orphons, were left out of the earlier analysis of over 550 of the donors. When HLA alleles, especially DR and DQ, strongly co-occurred, TCR associations were difficult to assign to individual alleles. Immune exposure information for the cohort was limited to CMV serostatus. A later genetic analysis reported fewer N-insertions in productive TCRs among donors in an Asian-associated ancestry cluster than the approximately 700-donor mean. Because HLA typing was unavailable for some donors at each locus, only the typed subset was used in association tests. In a later analysis, the rate of TCR association differed among HLA loci, with DRB1 alleles having the most associated TCRs and HLA-C alleles having the fewest. In vitro tests confirmed that a few of the cytomegalovirus-associated TCR beta chains recognize cytomegalovirus antigens. In an earlier analysis of about 540 of the donors, most TCR beta V segments were observed in productive rearrangements about 87% or about 30% of the time, broadly matching IMGT annotations. The sequencing pipeline was judged likely to have produced a cluster of highly shared sequence variants as a technical artifact. In a later analysis, most CMV-associated TCR beta chains were found to appear HLA-restricted, with HLA associations seemingly driven largely by CMV exposure. The classifier was reported to diagnose cytomegalovirus status with high specificity and sensitivity in both the original and validation cohorts. In a later analysis, some 18,000 TCR beta sequences were associated with specific HLA alleles at a false discovery rate of 0.05. In a later analysis, HLA-associated TCR beta chains showed more clonal expansion and lower generation probabilities than non-associated chains that were equally common. An association between a missense DCLRE1C variant and V-gene and J-gene trimming of TCR beta chains was found in a later genetic analysis and replicated in an independent cohort. A later analysis reported that several top co-occurrence clusters appeared linked to parvovirus B19, influenza, CMV and Epstein-Barr virus. Correlated functional status among segregating V segments might reflect linkage disequilibrium, but an unknown experimental factor could not be ruled out.

The CDR3, cysteine through phenylalanine, is 17 amino acids long. Of the read, only the CDR3 DNA is kept; its 51 bases are in frame from base 1. CDR1 SGHAT and CDR2 FQNNGV are derived from the germline V gene. After removal of 0 bases from V and 3 bases from J, the junction retains 7 bases not matched to a gene. Library preparation was by the immunoSEQ multiplex PCR assay. The multiplex PCR relied on a mix of 60 forward primers for TCR Vbeta segments and 13 reverse primers for TCR Jbeta segments. The CDR3 region of rearranged TCR beta genes was amplified from genomic DNA by a multiplex PCR assay. The Illumina HiSeq System was used to sequence the amplified TCR beta libraries as 87-base-pair reads. Under the source paper's analysis protocol: A later analysis tallied tens of millions of unique TCR beta chains across the 640 or so repertoires, and approximately 9.9 million of those chains were shared by two or more donors. To remove PCR and sequencing errors, raw reads were error-corrected and collapsed into unique sequences using a nearest-neighbor algorithm that merged closely related sequences. V, D and J gene segments were assigned by aligning CDR3 sequences to IMGT reference sequences. Each retained sequence needed at least a six-nucleotide match to both a V gene segment and a J gene segment. Rearrangements were called productive when the CDR3 lacked stop codons and stayed in frame with V and J; all others were non-productive. Following IMGT convention, CDR3 was defined as the stretch from the second conserved V-encoded cysteine to the conserved J-encoded phenylalanine. Sequences without an unambiguous match to a single V gene segment were excluded from the earlier analysis of 450 to 650 of the donors. In an earlier analysis of around 590 of the donors, a V segment was called functional when productive rearrangements were above 56.7%, and segregating when the standard deviation between donors exceeded 5%. To diagnose cytomegalovirus status from the catalog of TCR beta chain sequences, a statistical classification framework was built. A later analysis assigned V and J genes by comparing TCR nucleotide sequences with IMGT/GENE-DB human TR gene sequences. Using the TCRdist pipeline, a later analysis assigned CDR3 sequences along with most-parsimonious VDJ recombination scenarios. A later analysis defined each TCR beta chain by its CDR3 amino acid sequence plus V-gene family, and excluded reads lacking a unique V-gene family. As a way to deal with suspected cross-contamination and a sequencing artifact, a later analysis dropped 640 or so nucleotide sequences that were highly shared and had low generation probability. A later analysis calculated a clonal expansion index for each public chain from normalized within-repertoire ranks of inferred template counts. In a later analysis, generation probabilities were computed using a VDJ recombination model fitted to out-of-frame rearrangements, and the results were checked against IGoR. In a later analysis, hypergeometric tests were used to score TCR-TCR, TCR-HLA and TCR-CMV co-occurrence, with a repertoire-size bias correction applied to TCR pairs. In a later analysis, false discovery rates were estimated by permuting HLA or CMV assignments 20 times. In a later analysis, co-occurring TCRs were grouped using DBSCAN, and TCRdist sequence similarity was added for clustering within HLA-allele-positive subsets. Co-occurrence clustering excluded repertoires with fewer than 30,000 or more than 120,000 public chains, plus five with anomalous nucleotide sharing. The table was pulled from immuneACCESS by TCRdb, which kept in-frame rearrangements only. Such tables lose some clones; where checked, under half of the loss comes from unresolved V genes, and the rest has no known cause. D and trimming come from the DNA, and the V and J calls and clone size come from that table. The sample profile shows about 70,000 clones; around 80% of them were found once. The top ten hold less than 3.5% of the sample.

In this sample, this clone turned up a few times. Its target antigen remains unknown. The record has no base qualities; no much larger clone is one base away. The cohort was made up of roughly 670 healthy bone marrow donors. At the time of sampling, every cohort member was nominally healthy, though immune exposures that went unrecorded were likely present. The donor tested CMV seropositive and was one of the 289 seropositive cohort members. A peripheral blood sample was provided by each donor, and peripheral blood mononuclear cells were used for TCR beta sequencing. The Qiagen DNeasy Blood Extraction Kit was used to extract genomic DNA from the blood cell samples.

The V gene is TRBV11-2 and the J gene is TRBJ2-7; 11 of the junction bases match TRBD1. The clonotype comes from a girl aged 10-17 years in good health and CMV-seropositive. The sequencing sample was made of PBMCs. The base sequence is TGTGCCAGCAGCTTAGACCTTGGGGACAGGGGGAACTACGAGCAGTACTTC. The translation is CASSLDLGDRGNYEQYF.